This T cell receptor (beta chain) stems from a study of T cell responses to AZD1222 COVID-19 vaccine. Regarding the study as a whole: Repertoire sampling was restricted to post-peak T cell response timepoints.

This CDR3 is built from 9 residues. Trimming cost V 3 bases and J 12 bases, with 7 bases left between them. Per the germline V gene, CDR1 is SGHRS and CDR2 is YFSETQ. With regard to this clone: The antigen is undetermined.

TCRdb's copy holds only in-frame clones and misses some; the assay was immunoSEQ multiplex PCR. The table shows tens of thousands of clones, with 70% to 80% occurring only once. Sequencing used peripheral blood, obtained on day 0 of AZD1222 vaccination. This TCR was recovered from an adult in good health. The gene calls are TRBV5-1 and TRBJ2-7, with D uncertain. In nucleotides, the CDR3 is TGCGCCAGCAGCTGCCCCAGGTACTTC. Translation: CASSCPRYF.